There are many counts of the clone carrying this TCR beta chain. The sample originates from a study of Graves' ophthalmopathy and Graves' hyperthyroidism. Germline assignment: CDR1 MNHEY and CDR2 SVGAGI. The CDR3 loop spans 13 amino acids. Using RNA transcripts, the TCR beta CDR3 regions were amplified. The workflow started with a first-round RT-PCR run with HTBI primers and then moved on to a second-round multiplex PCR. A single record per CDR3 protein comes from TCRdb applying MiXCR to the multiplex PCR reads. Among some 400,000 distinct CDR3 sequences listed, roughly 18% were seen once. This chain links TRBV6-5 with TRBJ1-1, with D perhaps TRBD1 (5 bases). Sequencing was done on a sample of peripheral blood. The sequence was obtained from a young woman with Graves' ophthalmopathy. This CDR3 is CAAKRQGNTEAFF. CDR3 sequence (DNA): TGTGCTGCTAAAAGGCAGGGAAACACTGAAGCTTTCTTT.